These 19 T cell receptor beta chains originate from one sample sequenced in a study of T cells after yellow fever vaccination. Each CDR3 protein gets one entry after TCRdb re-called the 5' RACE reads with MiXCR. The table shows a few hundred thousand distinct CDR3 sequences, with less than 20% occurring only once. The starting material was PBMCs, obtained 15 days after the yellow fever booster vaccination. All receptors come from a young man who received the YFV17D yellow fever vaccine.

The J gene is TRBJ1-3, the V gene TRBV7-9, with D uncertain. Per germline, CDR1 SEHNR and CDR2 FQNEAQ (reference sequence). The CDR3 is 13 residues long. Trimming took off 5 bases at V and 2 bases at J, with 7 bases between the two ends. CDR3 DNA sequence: TGTGCCAGCAGCCTCGAACCTGGAAACACCATATATTTT. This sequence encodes CASSLEPGNTIYF.

CDR3 nucleotides: TGTGCCAGCCGCCTGACTAGCGGGAGGACCGGGGAGCTGTTTTTT. Translating it yields CASRLTSGRTGELFF. The V and J genes are TRBV6-1 and TRBJ2-2; 13 positions agree with TRBD2. Germline trimming cut 8 bases from V and 5 bases from J; bases unmatched to any gene: 5. CDR3 length equals 15 residues. Germline assignment: CDR1 MNHNS and CDR2 SASEGT.

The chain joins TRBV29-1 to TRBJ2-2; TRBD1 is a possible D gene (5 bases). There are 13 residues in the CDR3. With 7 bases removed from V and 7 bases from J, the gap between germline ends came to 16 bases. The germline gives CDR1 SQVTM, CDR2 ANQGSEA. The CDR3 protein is CSASQETGGELFF. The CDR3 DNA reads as TGCAGCGCATCACAGGAGACGGGCGGGGAGCTGTTTTTT.

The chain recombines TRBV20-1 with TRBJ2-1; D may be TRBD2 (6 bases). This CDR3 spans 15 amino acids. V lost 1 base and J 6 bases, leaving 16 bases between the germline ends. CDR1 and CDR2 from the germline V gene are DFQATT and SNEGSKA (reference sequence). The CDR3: CSARAPGVWSNEQFF. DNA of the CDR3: TGCAGTGCTAGAGCCCCGGGAGTCTGGAGCAATGAGCAGTTCTTC.

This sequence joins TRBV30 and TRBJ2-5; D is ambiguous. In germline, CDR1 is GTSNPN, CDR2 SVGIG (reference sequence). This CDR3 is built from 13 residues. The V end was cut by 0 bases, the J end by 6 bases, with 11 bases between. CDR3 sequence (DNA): TGTGCCTGGAGTGTAGGAGATGGAAAGACCCAGTACTTC. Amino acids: CAWSVGDGKTQYF.

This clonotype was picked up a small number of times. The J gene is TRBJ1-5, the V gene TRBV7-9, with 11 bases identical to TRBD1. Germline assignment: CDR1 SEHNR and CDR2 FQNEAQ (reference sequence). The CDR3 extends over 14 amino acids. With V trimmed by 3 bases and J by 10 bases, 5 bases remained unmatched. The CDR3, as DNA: TGTGCCAGCAGCTTCTCGGGACAGGGGGAACCCCAGCATTTT. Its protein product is CASSFSGQGEPQHF.

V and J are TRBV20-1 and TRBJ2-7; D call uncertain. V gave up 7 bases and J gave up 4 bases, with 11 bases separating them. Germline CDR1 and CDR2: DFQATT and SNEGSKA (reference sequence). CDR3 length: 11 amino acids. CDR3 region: CSVLGPYEQYF. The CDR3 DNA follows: TGCAGTGTTTTGGGCCCATACGAGCAGTACTTC.

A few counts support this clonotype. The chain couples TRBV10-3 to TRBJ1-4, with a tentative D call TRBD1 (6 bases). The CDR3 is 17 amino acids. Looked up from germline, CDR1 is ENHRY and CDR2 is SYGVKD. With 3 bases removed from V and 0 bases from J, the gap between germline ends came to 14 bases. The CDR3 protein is CAISDQTGYATNEKLFF. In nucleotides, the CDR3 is TGTGCCATCAGTGACCAGACAGGCTATGCAACTAATGAAAAACTGTTTTTT.

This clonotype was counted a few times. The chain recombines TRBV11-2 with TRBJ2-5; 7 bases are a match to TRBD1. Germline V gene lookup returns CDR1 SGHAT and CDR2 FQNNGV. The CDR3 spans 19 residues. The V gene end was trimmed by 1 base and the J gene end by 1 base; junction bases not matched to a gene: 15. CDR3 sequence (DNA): TGTGCCAGCAGCTTAGTGGCCCAGTGGTTACAGGGGATCCAAGAGACCCAGTACTTC. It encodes CASSLVAQWLQGIQETQYF.

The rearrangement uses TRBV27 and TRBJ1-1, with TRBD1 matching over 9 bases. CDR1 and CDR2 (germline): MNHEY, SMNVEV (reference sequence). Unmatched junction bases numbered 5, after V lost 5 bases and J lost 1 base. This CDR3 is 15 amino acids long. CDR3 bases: TGTGCCAGCAGTCGGGGGGACAGGGCGAACACTGAAGCTTTCTTT. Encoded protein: CASSRGDRANTEAFF.

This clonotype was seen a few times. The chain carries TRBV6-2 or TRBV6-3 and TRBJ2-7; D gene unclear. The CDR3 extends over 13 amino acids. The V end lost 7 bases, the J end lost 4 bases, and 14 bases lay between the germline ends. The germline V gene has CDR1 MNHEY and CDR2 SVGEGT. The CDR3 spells CASTLRGEYEQYF. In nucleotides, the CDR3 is TGTGCCAGCACCTTACGTGGGGAATACGAGCAGTACTTC.

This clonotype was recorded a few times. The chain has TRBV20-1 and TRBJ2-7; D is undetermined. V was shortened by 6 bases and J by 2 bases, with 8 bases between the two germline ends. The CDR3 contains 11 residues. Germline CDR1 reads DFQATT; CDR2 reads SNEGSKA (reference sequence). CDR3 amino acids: CSAGLPYEQYF. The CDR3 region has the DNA TGCAGTGCGGGCCTTCCCTACGAGCAGTACTTC.

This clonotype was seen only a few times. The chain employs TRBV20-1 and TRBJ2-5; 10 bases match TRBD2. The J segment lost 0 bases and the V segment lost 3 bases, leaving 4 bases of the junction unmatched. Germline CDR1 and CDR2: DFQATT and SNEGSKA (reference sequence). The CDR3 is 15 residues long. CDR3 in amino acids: CSARRLAGDQETQYF. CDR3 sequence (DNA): TGCAGTGCTAGGCGCCTAGCGGGGGACCAAGAGACCCAGTACTTC.

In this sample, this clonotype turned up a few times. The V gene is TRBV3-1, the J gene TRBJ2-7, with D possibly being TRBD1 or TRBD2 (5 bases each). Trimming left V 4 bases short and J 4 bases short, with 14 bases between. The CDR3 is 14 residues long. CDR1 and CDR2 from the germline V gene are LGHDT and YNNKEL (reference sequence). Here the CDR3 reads CASSRRDVGYEQYF. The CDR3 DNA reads TGTGCCAGCAGCCGCCGGGACGTGGGATACGAGCAGTACTTC.

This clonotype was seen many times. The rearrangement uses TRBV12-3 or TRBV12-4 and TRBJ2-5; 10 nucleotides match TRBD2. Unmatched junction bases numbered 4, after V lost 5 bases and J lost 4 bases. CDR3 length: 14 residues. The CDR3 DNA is TGTGCCAGCAGTCCTAGCGGGAGAGGAGAGACCCAGTACTTC. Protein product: CASSPSGRGETQYF.

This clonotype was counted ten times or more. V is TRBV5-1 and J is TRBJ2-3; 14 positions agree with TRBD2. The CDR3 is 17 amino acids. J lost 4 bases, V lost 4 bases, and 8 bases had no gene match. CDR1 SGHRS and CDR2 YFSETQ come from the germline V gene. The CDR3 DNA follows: TGCGCCAGCAGCGGCGGGGGACTAGCGGGAGCCTCAGATACGCAGTATTTT. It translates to CASSGGGLAGASDTQYF.

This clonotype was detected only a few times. CDR3 DNA sequence: TGTGCCAGCAGTCGGGGGCCTCAGGAGTATTTT. Translating gives CASSRGPQEYF. The chain links TRBV27 to TRBJ2-3; D is tentatively TRBD1 or TRBD2 (6 bases each). Trimming stripped 5 bases from V and 13 bases from J, with 13 bases between. Germline V gene data show CDR1 as MNHEY and CDR2 as SMNVEV (reference sequence). CDR3 length: 11 amino acids.

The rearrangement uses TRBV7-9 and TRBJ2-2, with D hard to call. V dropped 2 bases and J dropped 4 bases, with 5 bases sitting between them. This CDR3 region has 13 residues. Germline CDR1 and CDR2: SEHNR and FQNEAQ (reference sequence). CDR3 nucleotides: TGTGCCAGCAGCTTAATCCGCACCGGGGAGCTGTTTTTT. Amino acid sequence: CASSLIRTGELFF. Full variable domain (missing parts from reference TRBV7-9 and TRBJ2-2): DTGVSQNPRHKITKRGQNVTFRCDPISEHNRLYWYRQTLGQGPEFLTYFQNEAQLEKSRLLSDRFSAERPKGSFSTLEIQRTEQGDSAMYLCASSLIRTGELFFGEGSRLTVL.

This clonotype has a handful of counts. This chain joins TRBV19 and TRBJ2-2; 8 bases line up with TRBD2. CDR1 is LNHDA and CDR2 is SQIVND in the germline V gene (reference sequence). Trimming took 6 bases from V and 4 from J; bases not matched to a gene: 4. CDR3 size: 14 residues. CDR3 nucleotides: TGTGCCAGTAGAAAGCGGGAGATCACCGGGGAGCTGTTTTTT. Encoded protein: CASRKREITGELFF.